The source of this T cell receptor (beta chain) is a study of blood T cell repertoires in COVID-19. In germline, CDR1 is SGHTS, CDR2 YDEGEE. Trimming took off 4 bases at V and 2 bases at J, with 15 bases between the two ends. This CDR3 has 15 amino acids. Produced via immunoSEQ multiplex PCR; TCRdb's table is partial and in-frame only. Of fewer than 85,000 clones listed, about 74% were seen once; the top ten hold around 2.6%. The sample taken for sequencing was peripheral blood. The sequence derives from a human donor with acute or convalescent COVID-19. The donor label of this sample is uncertain. The rearrangement joins TRBV5-8 to TRBJ1-2; D is unresolved. The CDR3 nucleotides read TGTGCCAGCAGCCCCGAGAGGGAACCGAACTATGGCTACACCTTC. Translating gives CASSPEREPNYGYTF. The full variable domain, completed using reference TRBV5-8 and TRBJ1-2, is EAGVTQSPTHLIKTRGQQATLRCSPISGHTSVYWYQQALGLGLQFLLWYDEGEERNRGNFPPRFSGRQFPNYSSELNVNALELEDSALYLCASSPEREPNYGYTFGSGTRLTVV.